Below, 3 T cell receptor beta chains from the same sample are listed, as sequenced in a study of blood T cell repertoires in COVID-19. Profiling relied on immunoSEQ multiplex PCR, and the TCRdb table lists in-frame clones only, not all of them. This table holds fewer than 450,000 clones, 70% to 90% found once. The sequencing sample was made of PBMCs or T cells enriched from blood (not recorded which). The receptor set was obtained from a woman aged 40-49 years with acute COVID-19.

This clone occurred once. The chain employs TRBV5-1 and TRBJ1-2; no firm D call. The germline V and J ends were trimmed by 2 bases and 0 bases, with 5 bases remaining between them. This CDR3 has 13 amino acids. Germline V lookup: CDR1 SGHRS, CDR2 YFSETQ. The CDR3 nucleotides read TGCGCCAGCAGCTTACAGACTAACTATGGCTACACCTTC. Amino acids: CASSLQTNYGYTF. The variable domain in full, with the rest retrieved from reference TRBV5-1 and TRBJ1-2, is KAGVTQTPRYLIKTRGQQVTLSCSPISGHRSVSWYQQTPGQGLQFLFEYFSETQRNKGNFPGRFSGRQFSNSRSEMNVSTLELGDSALYLCASSLQTNYGYTFGSGTRLTVV.

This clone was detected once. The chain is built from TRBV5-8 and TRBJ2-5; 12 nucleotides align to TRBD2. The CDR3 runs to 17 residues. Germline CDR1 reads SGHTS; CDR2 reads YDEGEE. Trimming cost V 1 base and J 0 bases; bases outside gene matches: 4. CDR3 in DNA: TGTGCCAGCAGCTTGAGACTAGCGGGGGATTACCAAGAGACCCAGTACTTC. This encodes CASSLRLAGDYQETQYF. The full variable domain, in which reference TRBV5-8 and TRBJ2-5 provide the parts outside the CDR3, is EAGVTQSPTHLIKTRGQQATLRCSPISGHTSVYWYQQALGLGLQFLLWYDEGEERNRGNFPPRFSGRQFPNYSSELNVNALELEDSALYLCASSLRLAGDYQETQYFGPGTRLLVL.

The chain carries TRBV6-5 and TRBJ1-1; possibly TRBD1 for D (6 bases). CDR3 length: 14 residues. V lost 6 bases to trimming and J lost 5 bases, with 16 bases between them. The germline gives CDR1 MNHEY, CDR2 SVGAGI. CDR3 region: CASSNQGPDTEAFF. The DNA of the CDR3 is TGTGCCAGCAGCAATCAGGGGCCGGATACTGAAGCTTTCTTT.